Sequencing of this T cell receptor (beta chain) was carried out in a study of blood T cell repertoires in COVID-19. The overall study: Some COVID-19 samples were acute and others convalescent; all came from the United States, Italy and Spain.

Assay used: immunoSEQ multiplex PCR; TCRdb lists only in-frame clones, some missing. The sample includes more than 70,000 clones, roughly nine tenths of them seen just once. The CDR3 length is 13 residues. V was clipped by 6 bases and J by 1 base; unmatched bases: 1. Germline CDR1 reads LGHDT; CDR2 reads YNNKEL (reference sequence). The chain uses TRBV3-1 (or the pseudogene TRBV3-2) and TRBJ1-1; 8 bases are shared with TRBD1. The sequenced sample consisted of peripheral blood. The receptor was isolated from a woman aged 45 to 65 with active or convalescent COVID-19. CDR3 protein: CASRGQGNTEAFF. DNA for the CDR3: TGTGCCAGCAGAGGACAGGGGAACACTGAAGCTTTCTTT.